These 14 T cell receptor beta chains originate from one sample sequenced in a study of T cells after yellow fever vaccination. In TCRdb, the 5' RACE reads were re-called with MiXCR into one record per CDR3 protein. The sample has 500,000 to 550,000 distinct CDR3 sequences; 20% to 25% are singletons. Material: PBMCs, obtained approximately 20 days after the first yellow fever vaccination. Receptors were obtained from a man aged 18 to 30 who received the YFV17D yellow fever vaccine.

The chain uses TRBV11-2 and TRBJ1-4; D is uncertain. This CDR3 has 12 residues. The V end was cut by 5 bases, the J end by 8 bases, with 9 bases between. The germline gives CDR1 SGHAT, CDR2 FQNNGV. CDR3 loop: CASSPWAEKLFF. The CDR3 DNA is TGTGCCAGCAGCCCGTGGGCGGAAAAACTGTTTTTT.

This CDR3 reads CASSQRGLTGELFF. Here the CDR3 DNA reads TGTGCCAGCAGCCAAAGGGGCCTCACCGGGGAGCTGTTTTTT. The chain is built from TRBV4-2 and TRBJ2-2; TRBD1 is a possible D gene (5 bases). The V gene's germline CDR1 is LGHNA and CDR2 YNFKEQ. Trimming cost V 2 bases and J 4 bases, with 8 bases left between them. This CDR3 has 14 residues.

In its sample, this clonotype was seen a few times. This chain connects TRBV6-5 to TRBJ2-7, with D tentatively TRBD1 (5 bases). Germline CDR1 MNHEY, CDR2 SVGAGI. The ends were cut back, 0 bases at V and 1 base at J, with 7 bases in the middle. The CDR3 has 14 amino acids. The CDR3 is CASSYSDTSYEQYF. DNA of the CDR3: TGTGCCAGCAGTTACTCGGACACGTCCTACGAGCAGTACTTC.

This clonotype was seen a handful of times. The chain uses TRBV20-1 and TRBJ1-4; perhaps TRBD1 as D (5 bases). The germline V gene has CDR1 DFQATT and CDR2 SNEGSKA (reference sequence). This CDR3 comprises 15 residues. The V and J ends lost 3 bases and 6 bases respectively, with 17 bases between them. The CDR3 is CSARRDQGGDEKLFF. For the CDR3, the DNA is TGCAGTGCTAGGAGAGATCAGGGTGGAGATGAAAAACTGTTTTTT.

The J gene is TRBJ2-7, the V gene TRBV28; TRBD1 agrees at 10 bases. Germline CDR1 MDHEN, CDR2 SYDVKM. CDR3 length: 17 residues. Trimming took 6 bases from V and 0 from J; bases not matched to a gene: 11. Here the CDR3 reads CASRSGQGVHYSYEQYV. As DNA, the CDR3 is TGTGCCAGCAGATCCGGACAGGGGGTCCATTACTCCTACGAGCAGTACGTC.

This clonotype was counted between two and nine times. Sequence at one end of the junction differs from germline and may be a read error. The chain couples TRBV5-4 to TRBJ2-3; 14 bases align to TRBD2. This CDR3 is 12 amino acids long. The V gene's germline CDR1 is SGHNT and CDR2 YYREEE (reference sequence). CDR3 nucleotide sequence: TGTGCCAGCAGCCCCGGGACTAGCGGGAGAAGTTTT. As protein: CASSPGTSGRSF.

The V call is TRBV7-3, the J call TRBJ2-1; tentatively, D is TRBD1 or TRBD2 (5 bases each). This CDR3 spans 12 amino acids. Trimming removed 5 bases from V and 15 bases from J, with 17 bases in between. Germline V gene sequence: CDR1 SGHTA, CDR2 FQGTGA. The CDR3 DNA sequence: TGTGCCAGCAGCCTGGGTATCGGGACCCTGTTCTTC. Translation: CASSLGIGTLFF.

This clonotype was recorded at least ten times. V is TRBV7-9 and J is TRBJ2-2, with D uncertain. This CDR3 region has 16 residues. V was cut by 5 bases and J by 0 bases, with 13 bases left in between. Germline assignment: CDR1 SEHNR and CDR2 FQNEAQ (reference sequence). The chain's CDR3 is CASSPRDGANTGELFF. The DNA for the CDR3 is TGTGCCAGCAGCCCTCGCGACGGTGCGAACACCGGGGAGCTGTTTTTT.

This chain joins TRBV7-2 and TRBJ2-7; D uncertain. CDR1 and CDR2 from the germline V gene are SGHTA and FQGNSA. Between the trimmed V and J ends, which lost 3 bases and 6 bases, there was a span of 9 bases. The CDR3 has 12 amino acids. The CDR3 sequence is CASSFGSSEQYF. For the CDR3, the DNA is TGTGCCAGCAGCTTTGGAAGCTCCGAGCAGTACTTC.

This rearrangement joins TRBV29-1 to TRBJ2-5; a possible D gene is TRBD2 (5 bases). V was shortened by 5 bases and J by 5 bases, with 15 bases between the two germline ends. From germline, CDR1 is SQVTM and CDR2 ANQGSEA. The CDR3 spans 13 residues. CDR3 sequence: CSVRSDLSETQYF. Here the CDR3 DNA reads TGCAGCGTTCGTAGCGACTTAAGTGAGACCCAGTACTTC.

The chain joins TRBV7-2 to TRBJ2-3; D is perhaps TRBD2 (6 bases). Per germline, CDR1 SGHTA and CDR2 FQGNSA. V dropped 5 bases and J dropped 5 bases, with 23 bases sitting between them. The CDR3 spans 17 residues. CDR3 in DNA: TGTGCCAGCAGCCCCAGTCCCCGGGGGACCGGGGGAGATACGCAGTATTTT. Translated: CASSPSPRGTGGDTQYF.

The chain links TRBV7-2 to TRBJ2-7, with 12 bases fitting TRBD2. The length of the CDR3 is 14 residues. V lost 9 bases and J lost 2; bases outside the gene matches: 5. In germline, CDR1 is SGHTA, CDR2 FQGNSA. This CDR3 reads CASALAGGAYEQYF. The CDR3 region has the DNA TGTGCCAGTGCCCTAGCGGGGGGGGCCTACGAGCAGTACTTC.

The gene calls are TRBV12-3 or TRBV12-4 and TRBJ2-7; the D is unclear. Trimming took 3 bases from V and 6 from J, leaving 9 bases between them. CDR3 size: 12 residues. This CDR3 reads CASSFQGSEQYV. CDR3 sequence (DNA): TGTGCCAGCAGTTTCCAAGGTTCCGAGCAGTACGTC.

This clonotype was observed at least ten times. The chain uses TRBV4-3 and TRBJ1-5, with D unresolved. This CDR3 has 13 residues. Per germline, CDR1 LGHNA and CDR2 YSLEER. V lost 1 base to trimming and J lost 6 bases, with 7 bases between them. CDR3 protein: CASSQVGGQPQHF. The CDR3 DNA reads as TGCGCCAGCAGCCAAGTCGGAGGTCAGCCCCAGCATTTT.